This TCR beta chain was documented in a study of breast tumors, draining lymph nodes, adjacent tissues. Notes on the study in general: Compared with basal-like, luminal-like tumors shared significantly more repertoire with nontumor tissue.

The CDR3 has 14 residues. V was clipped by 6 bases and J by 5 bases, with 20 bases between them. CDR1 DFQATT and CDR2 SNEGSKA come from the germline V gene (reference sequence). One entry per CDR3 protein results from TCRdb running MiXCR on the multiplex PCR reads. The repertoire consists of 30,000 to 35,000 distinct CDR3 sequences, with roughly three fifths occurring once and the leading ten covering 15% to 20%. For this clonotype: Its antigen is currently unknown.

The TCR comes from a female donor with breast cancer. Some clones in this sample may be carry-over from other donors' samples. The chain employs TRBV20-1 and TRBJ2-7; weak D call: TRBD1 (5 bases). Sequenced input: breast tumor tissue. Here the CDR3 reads CSAPVLRTTDEQYF. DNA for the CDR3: TGCAGTGCCCCAGTGTTACGGACAACGGACGAGCAGTACTTC.